Below, 29 T cell receptor beta chains from the same sample are listed, as sequenced in a study of T cell clonality in common variable immunodeficiency. The assay was immunoSEQ multiplex PCR, and TCRdb's table has in-frame clones only and misses some. The data show 40,000 or so clones, with none appearing a single time. Findings and caveats of the study: Fewer deletions and N-nucleotide insertions were reportedly seen in common variable immunodeficiency TCR beta sequences.

Their antigen targets remain unknown. The sample consisted of peripheral blood mononuclear cells. These TCRs come from a human donor with common variable immunodeficiency.

This clone was observed at least ten times. The read is 3 residues too short to cover the CDR3 end, so that end is filled in from the germline J gene. The chain joins TRBV20-1 to TRBJ1-3; 7 bases agree with TRBD1. The CDR3 totals 17 residues. Germline CDR1 and CDR2: DFQATT and SNEGSKA (reference sequence). V was pared by 5 bases and J by 4 bases, with 17 bases of the junction left unmatched. CDR3 DNA (partial): TGCAGTGCTGGCTTGTATCGACAGGGTGGACGAGGAAACACC. Amino acids: CSAGLYRQGGRGNT. The entire CDR3 protein is CSAGLYRQGGRGNTIYF.

This clone was picked up a small number of times. The CDR3 end falls 3 residues outside the read, so it is completed with the germline J gene. V and J are TRBV7-8 and TRBJ2-1, with D maybe TRBD2 (5 bases). Trimming took off 2 bases at V and 6 bases at J, with 17 bases between the two ends. CDR3 length: 16 amino acids. CDR1 is SGHVS and CDR2 is FQNEAQ in the germline V gene. This chain's CDR3 is CASSLRASPPSNEQFF. CDR3 DNA, as far as it was read: TGTGCCAGCAGCTTAAGGGCTAGCCCCCCAAGCAATGAG.

In this sample, this clone turned up a few times. The sequenced fragment ends 3 residues before the CDR3 boundary, so the rest is inferred from the germline J gene. The chain carries TRBV7-8 and TRBJ1-4, with 8 bases fitting TRBD1. V dropped 5 bases and J dropped 7; count of bases not matched to a gene: 9. The germline V gene encodes CDR1 SGHVS and CDR2 FQNEAQ. CDR3 length: 15 residues. The sequenced CDR3 bases are TGTGCCAGCAGCCCCAAGGGACAGGACGGTGAAAAA. Translated, it gives CASSPKGQDGEK. From start to end, the CDR3 is CASSPKGQDGEKLFF.

This clone appeared many times. The CDR3 extends 3 residues past the end of the read, so its final part is completed from the germline J gene. The chain links TRBV14 to TRBJ1-2; 7 bases line up with TRBD1. Looked up from germline, CDR1 is SGHDN and CDR2 is FVKESK. The CDR3 length is 15 residues. Losses at the gene ends were 4 bases for V and 0 bases for J; bases not matched to a gene: 5. The sequenced part of the CDR3 DNA is TGTGCCAGCAGCCTTCAGGGGGGAACTAACTATGGC. It encodes CASSLQGGTNYG. The CDR3, in full, reads CASSLQGGTNYGYTF. Full variable domain (remainder filled in from reference TRBV14 and TRBJ1-2): EAGVTQFPSHSVIEKGQTVTLRCDPISGHDNLYWYRRVMGKEIKFLLHFVKESKQDESGMPNNRFLAERTGGTYSTLKVQPAELEDSGVYFCASSLQGGTNYGYTFGSGTRLTVV.

This clone occurred many times. The read is 3 residues too short to cover the CDR3 end, so that end is filled in from the germline J gene. The rearrangement uses TRBV5-1 and TRBJ2-3, with 13 bases lining up with TRBD2. This CDR3 has 21 amino acids. The germline V gene encodes CDR1 SGHRS and CDR2 YFSETQ. Trimming removed 1 base from V and 0 bases from J; junction bases left unmatched: 14. The CDR3 DNA, read in part, is TGCGCCAGCAGCTTGTTTACTCCCGGGACTAGCGGGGCCGCTAGCACAGATACG. Translated: CASSLFTPGTSGAASTDT. The whole CDR3 sequence reads CASSLFTPGTSGAASTDTQYF.

A few counts support this clone. The read falls 3 residues short of the CDR3 end, and the missing part is taken from the germline J gene. The V gene is TRBV19, the J gene TRBJ2-1; 10 bases match TRBD2. This CDR3 spans 17 amino acids. The ends lost 0 bases at V and 9 bases at J; junction bases unmatched: 11. The germline V gene encodes CDR1 LNHDA and CDR2 SQIVND (reference sequence). The CDR3 here is CASSIDGSLAGAIEQFF. CDR3 DNA (partial): TGTGCCAGTAGTATAGATGGGTCCCTAGCGGGAGCTATTGAG.

With regard to this clone: The DNA ends 3 residues before the CDR3 does, and the rest of the CDR3 is filled in from the germline J gene. The chain couples TRBV11-3 to TRBJ2-1; 9 positions match TRBD1. With V trimmed by 1 base and J by 5 bases, 3 bases remained unmatched. The CDR3 contains 15 residues. Germline CDR1 is SGHNT and CDR2 is YENEEA. The CDR3 bases that were read are TGTGCCAGCAGCTTAGGGACAGGGGACCACAATGAG. It yields the protein CASSLGTGDHNE. In full, the CDR3 is CASSLGTGDHNEQFF. Complete variable domain (other parts from reference TRBV11-3 and TRBJ2-1): EAGVVQSPRYKIIEKKQPVAFWCNPISGHNTLYWYLQNLGQGPELLIRYENEEAVDDSQLPKDRFSAERLKGVDSTLKIQPAELGDSAVYLCASSLGTGDHNEQFFGPGTRLTVL.

In its sample, this clone was seen a few times. CDR3 protein: CASSYLAPTGELFF. The CDR3 bases that were read are TGTGCCAGCAGTTATCTAGCGCCGACCGGGGAG. The V and J genes are TRBV6-2 or TRBV6-3 and TRBJ2-2; D is perhaps TRBD2 (6 bases). The DNA ends 3 residues before the CDR3 does, and the rest of the CDR3 is filled in from the germline J gene. Germline-derived CDR1 and CDR2 are MNHEY and SVGEGT. The CDR3 runs to 14 residues. V lost 3 bases and J lost 5, with 10 bases in between.

Note on this clone: Read coverage stops 3 residues before the CDR3 terminus; the germline J gene supplies the remainder. V gene TRBV7-8 combines with J gene TRBJ2-7; D is perhaps TRBD1 (6 bases). V lost 1 base and J lost 4, with 14 bases in between. Germline V gene lookup returns CDR1 SGHVS and CDR2 FQNEAQ. The CDR3 has 15 amino acids. CDR3 DNA, as far as it was read: TGTGCCAGCAGCTTAGTGATGGGGGCGGAGTACGAG. Translation: CASSLVMGAEYE. The entire CDR3 sequence reads CASSLVMGAEYEQYF.

This clone was found a few times. CDR3 in amino acids: CASMGGRAVGEQFF. CDR3 DNA (partial): TGTGCCAGCATGGGCGGGAGGGCGGTCGGTGAG. The J gene is TRBJ2-1, the V gene TRBV2; TRBD2 matches 9 bases. The sequenced fragment ends 3 residues before the CDR3 boundary, so the rest is inferred from the germline J gene. This CDR3 region has 14 residues. Trimming took 7 bases from V and 9 from J; bases not matched to a gene: 10. CDR1 and CDR2 from the germline V gene are SNHLY and FYNNEI.

Worth noting for this clone: The CDR3 goes on 3 residues after the read ends, and that part is filled in from the germline J gene. The chain joins TRBV30 to TRBJ1-2; D is unresolved. Between the trimmed V and J ends, which lost 2 bases and 5 bases, there was a span of 12 bases. The CDR3 consists of 13 residues. The germline V gene has CDR1 GTSNPN and CDR2 SVGIG (reference sequence). The CDR3 loop is CAWSSGSFYGYTF. The CDR3 DNA, read in part, is TGTGCCTGGAGTAGCGGGTCTTTTTATGGC.

This clone was detected only a few times. The missing CDR3 end, 3 residues past where the read stops, is filled in from the germline J gene. This chain connects TRBV5-1 to TRBJ1-6; D is perhaps TRBD1 (6 bases). CDR3 length: 15 residues. Trimming pared 8 bases from V and 0 bases from J, leaving 12 bases between. CDR1 is SGHRS and CDR2 is YFSETQ in the germline V gene. CDR3 bases read: TGCGCCAGTTGCAGGGACACCTCCTATAATTCACCC. It codes for CASCRDTSYNSP. The complete CDR3 sequence is CASCRDTSYNSPLHF.

As concerns this clone: Read coverage stops 3 residues before the CDR3 terminus; the germline J gene supplies the remainder. V is TRBV7-8 and J is TRBJ2-7; TRBD2 matches at 7 bases. The V gene end was trimmed by 3 bases and the J gene end by 6 bases; junction bases not matched to a gene: 11. Germline V lookup: CDR1 SGHVS, CDR2 FQNEAQ. CDR3 length equals 15 residues. The CDR3 bases that were read are TGTGCCAGCAGCTTTCTAACGGGGGGTTCAGTCGAG. Its protein product is CASSFLTGGSVE. The full CDR3 protein reads CASSFLTGGSVEQYF.

In regard to this clone: With the read ending 3 residues before the CDR3 end, the germline J gene is used to fill in that end. The chain joins TRBV30 to TRBJ2-3; TRBD2 matches at 10 bases. In germline, CDR1 is GTSNPN, CDR2 SVGIG (reference sequence). The CDR3 has 15 residues. Trimming removed 7 bases from V and 5 bases from J; junction bases left unmatched: 12. CDR3: CASTWSGRAVDTQYF. Partial CDR3 DNA: TGTGCCTCCACTTGGAGCGGGAGGGCCGTAGATACG.

This clone was counted ten times or more. CDR3 bases read: TGTGCCAGTAGTATAGGCGGACAGGGGATCGAG. It yields the protein CASSIGGQGIE. The CDR3, in full, reads CASSIGGQGIEQYF. V and J are TRBV19 and TRBJ2-7, with 9 bases fitting TRBD1. The read gets to within 3 residues of the CDR3 end, and the germline J gene fills in the rest. CDR1 and CDR2 from the germline V gene are LNHDA and SQIVND (reference sequence). The CDR3 spans 14 residues. The V gene end was trimmed by 1 base and the J gene end by 6 bases; junction bases not matched to a gene: 4.

This clone has a count of ten or more. The CDR3 extends 3 residues past the end of the read, so its final part is completed from the germline J gene. The chain employs TRBV30 and TRBJ2-1; 11 bases are shared with TRBD2. V was pared by 0 bases and J by 8 bases, with 9 bases of the junction left unmatched. In germline, CDR1 is GTSNPN, CDR2 SVGIG (reference sequence). The CDR3 consists of 16 residues. CDR3 amino acids: CAWSVGIAGGPDEQFF. Partial CDR3 DNA: TGTGCCTGGAGTGTCGGTATAGCGGGAGGGCCCGATGAG.

This clone was recorded at least ten times. From the germline J gene comes the end of the CDR3, since the read stops 3 residues before it. The genes are TRBV7-8 and TRBJ2-7, with TRBD1 identical over 7 bases. Germline V CDR1 and CDR2: SGHVS, FQNEAQ. J lost 6 bases, V lost 4 bases, and 6 bases had no gene match. This CDR3 spans 13 amino acids. Here the CDR3 reads CASSSLTGFEQYF. CDR3 DNA (partial): TGTGCCAGCAGCTCACTGACAGGGTTCGAG.

Comment on this clone: The read terminates 3 residues ahead of where the CDR3 ends, so the germline J gene completes it. This chain joins TRBV7-6 and TRBJ2-1, with D possibly being TRBD2 (5 bases). Germline CDR1 reads SGHVS; CDR2 reads FNYEAQ. The V gene lost 6 bases and the J gene lost 9 bases, with 24 bases spanning the gap. This CDR3 is 16 amino acids long. The part of the CDR3 DNA that was read is TGTGCCAGCAGACAAACACCCGACTCCCCCGGAGGTGAG. This codes for CASRQTPDSPGGE. The entire CDR3 is CASRQTPDSPGGEQFF.

Regarding this clone: The read stops 3 residues short of the end of the CDR3; the missing end is completed from the germline J gene. J is TRBJ2-1 and V is TRBV6-1, with 11 bases matching TRBD1. The CDR3 consists of 17 residues. Per germline, CDR1 MNHNS and CDR2 SASEGT. Germline trimming cut 2 bases from V and 8 bases from J; bases unmatched to any gene: 11. CDR3 residues: CASSELYGTGGFHEQFF. The part of the CDR3 DNA that was read is TGTGCCAGCAGTGAACTATACGGGACAGGGGGTTTCCATGAG.

This clone was counted a few times. Read sequence stops 3 residues before the CDR3 end, and the germline J gene provides the missing end. The genes are TRBV18 and TRBJ2-1; 9 bases fit TRBD1. Looked up from germline, CDR1 is KGHSH and CDR2 is LQKENI. The CDR3 totals 14 residues. With 3 bases clipped from V and 6 bases from J, the junction kept 3 bases outside the gene matches. The CDR3 loop reads CASSPGDRANEQFF. Partial CDR3 DNA: TGTGCCAGCTCACCCGGGGACAGGGCCAATGAG.

This clone has a count of ten or more. The missing CDR3 end, 3 residues past where the read stops, is filled in from the germline J gene. This sequence joins TRBV20-1 and TRBJ1-4; D is perhaps TRBD1 (5 bases). The CDR3 spans 16 residues. Trimming stripped 1 base from V and 3 bases from J, with 15 bases between. CDR1 and CDR2 from the germline V gene are DFQATT and SNEGSKA (reference sequence). The CDR3 here is CSARAPRQLSNEKLFF. Incomplete CDR3 DNA: TGCAGTGCTAGAGCTCCCCGACAGCTTTCTAATGAAAAA.

This clone was seen a few times. The missing CDR3 end, 3 residues past where the read stops, is filled in from the germline J gene. The chain combines TRBV5-1 with TRBJ2-3; unclear D gene. Germline CDR1 reads SGHRS; CDR2 reads YFSETQ. There are 12 residues in the CDR3. Deletions cut 2 bases from V and 6 bases from J, with 7 bases between. Partial CDR3 DNA: TGCGCCAGCAGCTTCATCGGGGATACG. This gives the protein CASSFIGDT. The CDR3 in its entirety is CASSFIGDTQYF.

As regards this clone: The sequenced fragment ends 3 residues before the CDR3 boundary, so the rest is inferred from the germline J gene. The genes are TRBV2 and TRBJ2-3; D is unclear. V was cut by 4 bases and J by 2 bases, with 10 bases left in between. This CDR3 spans 14 amino acids. Germline-derived CDR1 and CDR2 are SNHLY and FYNNEI. CDR3 DNA (partial): TGTGCCAGCAGTGTGGGCAGACCCACAGATACG. Amino acid sequence: CASSVGRPTDT. The full CDR3 protein is CASSVGRPTDTQYF.

This clone has ten or more counts. The read halts 3 residues ahead of the CDR3 end, with the missing end drawn from the germline J gene. The J gene is TRBJ1-4, the V gene TRBV5-4, with 7 bases matching TRBD1. With 3 bases clipped from V and 8 bases from J, the junction kept 7 bases outside the gene matches. The CDR3 covers 14 residues. Germline-derived CDR1 and CDR2 are SGHNT and YYREEE (reference sequence). CDR3 region: CASSSRQGEEKLFF. The CDR3 bases that were read are TGTGCCAGCAGCTCCAGACAGGGAGAGGAAAAA.

Concerning this clone itself: The read ends 3 residues before the CDR3 terminus; that terminus is restored from the germline J gene. The chain has TRBV19 and TRBJ2-7; TRBD1 aligns across 9 bases. CDR1 is LNHDA, CDR2 SQIVND, per germline (reference sequence). The CDR3 has 15 residues. Trimming at V came to 3 bases and at J to 2 bases, leaving 5 bases not matched to a gene. The chain's CDR3 is CASSITGGLTYEQYF. Incomplete CDR3 DNA: TGTGCCAGTAGTATCACAGGGGGCCTTACCTACGAG.

This clone was found a few times. The CDR3 extends 3 residues past the end of the read, so its final part is completed from the germline J gene. The V call is TRBV30, the J call TRBJ2-1, with TRBD1 matching 7 bases. Germline assignment: CDR1 GTSNPN and CDR2 SVGIG (reference sequence). V dropped 2 bases and J dropped 6; count of bases not matched to a gene: 16. This CDR3 has 17 amino acids. The CDR3 sequence: CAWSPKGTRQGPNEQFF. The part of the CDR3 DNA that was read is TGTGCCTGGAGTCCTAAGGGTACGAGACAGGGACCCAATGAG.

This clone came up many times. This chain's CDR3 is CASSKGQGPTDTQYF. The CDR3 DNA, read in part, is TGCGCCAGCAGCAAGGGACAGGGCCCCACAGATACG. The chain joins TRBV5-1 to TRBJ2-3; 9 positions match TRBD1. The read terminates 3 residues before the CDR3 end, so the remaining end is supplied by the germline J gene. With V trimmed by 4 bases and J by 2 bases, 5 bases remained unmatched. Per the germline V gene, CDR1 is SGHRS and CDR2 is YFSETQ. The length of the CDR3 is 15 residues. The whole variable domain, remainder taken from reference TRBV5-1 and TRBJ2-3, is KAGVTQTPRYLIKTRGQQVTLSCSPISGHRSVSWYQQTPGQGLQFLFEYFSETQRNKGNFPGRFSGRQFSNSRSEMNVSTLELGDSALYLCASSKGQGPTDTQYFGPGTRLTVL.

A few counts support this clone. The CDR3 extends 3 residues past the end of the read, so its final part is completed from the germline J gene. The rearrangement links TRBV5-1 to TRBJ2-7, with 8 bases fitting TRBD2. The V gene's germline CDR1 is SGHRS and CDR2 YFSETQ. This CDR3 comprises 15 residues. V shed 4 bases and J 3 bases; nucleotides not matched to a gene: 9. The part of the CDR3 DNA that was read is TGCGCCAGCAGCCTGGAGAGAGCGGGAGACTACGAG. This encodes CASSLERAGDYE. The whole CDR3 protein reads CASSLERAGDYEQYF. Looking up the rest from reference TRBV5-1 and TRBJ2-7 gives the full variable domain: KAGVTQTPRYLIKTRGQQVTLSCSPISGHRSVSWYQQTPGQGLQFLFEYFSETQRNKGNFPGRFSGRQFSNSRSEMNVSTLELGDSALYLCASSLERAGDYEQYFGPGTRLTVT.

On this clone itself: Read coverage stops 3 residues before the CDR3 terminus; the germline J gene supplies the remainder. V usage is TRBV7-9 and J usage is TRBJ2-3, with 10 bases matching TRBD2. With 5 bases clipped from V and 6 bases from J, the junction kept 5 bases outside the gene matches. The CDR3 runs to 14 residues. Germline CDR1 SEHNR, CDR2 FQNEAQ (reference sequence). The CDR3: CASSRAGGSDTQYF. The sequenced part of the CDR3 DNA is TGTGCCAGCAGCCGAGCGGGAGGGTCGGATACG.